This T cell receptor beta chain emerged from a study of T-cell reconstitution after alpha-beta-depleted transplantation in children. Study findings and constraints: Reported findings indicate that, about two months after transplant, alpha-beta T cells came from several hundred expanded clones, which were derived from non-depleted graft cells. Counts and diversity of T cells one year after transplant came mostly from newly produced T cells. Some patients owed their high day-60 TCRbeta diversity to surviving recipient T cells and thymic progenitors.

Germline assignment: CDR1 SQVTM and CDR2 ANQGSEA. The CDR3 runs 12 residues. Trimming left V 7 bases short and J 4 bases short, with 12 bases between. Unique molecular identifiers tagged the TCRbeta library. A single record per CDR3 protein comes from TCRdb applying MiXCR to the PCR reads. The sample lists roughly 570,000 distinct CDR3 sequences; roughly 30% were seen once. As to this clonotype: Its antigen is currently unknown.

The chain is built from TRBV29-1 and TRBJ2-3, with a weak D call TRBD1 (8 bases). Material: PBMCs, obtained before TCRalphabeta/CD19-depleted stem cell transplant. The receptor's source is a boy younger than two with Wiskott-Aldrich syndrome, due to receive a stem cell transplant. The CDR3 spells CSATGGADTQYF. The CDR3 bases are TGCAGCGCAACAGGGGGGGCAGATACGCAGTATTTT.